This record concerns one T cell receptor beta chain sequence. Its matching antigen is unknown. Deletions cut 6 bases from V and 4 bases from J, with 21 bases between. The V gene's germline CDR1 is KGHSH and CDR2 LQKENI. There are 16 residues in the CDR3. The record originates from a study of cytomegalovirus exposure and HLA in healthy donors. Overall study: As an earlier analysis found, about 190 million T cells yielded about 120 million unique TCR beta sequences.

Nominal health characterized the donors when sampled, though unrecorded immune exposures were likely. The PCR made use of 60 Vbeta and 13 Jbeta primers. Data came from immunoSEQ multiplex PCR; TCRdb stores just in-frame clones and leaves some out. Among around 110,000 clones, more than 65% were seen once, and the ten largest hold roughly 0.9%. Overall study findings and caveats: In a later analysis, a genetic analysis reported fewer productive-TCR N-insertions in an Asian-associated ancestry cluster than the cohort average. Later analysis associated a missense DCLRE1C variant with TCR beta V- and J-gene trimming.

Sequencing used PBMCs. This receptor was taken from a woman aged 25 to 39 in good health and CMV-seronegative. The J gene is TRBJ1-1, the V gene TRBV18, with D possibly matching TRBD1 (5 bases). The CDR3 loop reads CASSLGGGGQGTEAFF. The CDR3 DNA reads as TGTGCCAGCTCCCTGGGGGGAGGAGGCCAGGGCACTGAAGCTTTCTTT.